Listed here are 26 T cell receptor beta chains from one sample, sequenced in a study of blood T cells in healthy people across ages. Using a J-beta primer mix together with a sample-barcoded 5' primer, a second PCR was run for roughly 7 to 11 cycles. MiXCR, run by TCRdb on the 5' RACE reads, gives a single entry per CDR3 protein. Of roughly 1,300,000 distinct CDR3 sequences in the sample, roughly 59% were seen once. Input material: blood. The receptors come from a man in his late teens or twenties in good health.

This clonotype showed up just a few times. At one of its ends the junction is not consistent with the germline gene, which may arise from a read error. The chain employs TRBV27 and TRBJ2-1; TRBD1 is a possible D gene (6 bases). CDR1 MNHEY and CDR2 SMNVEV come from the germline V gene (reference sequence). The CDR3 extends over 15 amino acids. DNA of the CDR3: TGTGCCAGCAGTTTGGGACCGGGACACTACAATGAGCAGTTCTTT. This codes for CASSLGPGHYNEQFF.

The CDR3 loop is CASATKSAGGPGNTDTQYF. As DNA, the CDR3 is TGTGCTAGTGCCACGAAATCGGCGGGGGGCCCCGGGAACACAGATACGCAGTATTTT. V usage is TRBV12-5 and J usage is TRBJ2-3; 8 nucleotides align to TRBD2. Per germline, CDR1 LGHNT and CDR2 FRNRAP. V shed 7 bases, J shed 2 bases, and the junction held 20 bases outside the gene matches. CDR3 length equals 19 residues.

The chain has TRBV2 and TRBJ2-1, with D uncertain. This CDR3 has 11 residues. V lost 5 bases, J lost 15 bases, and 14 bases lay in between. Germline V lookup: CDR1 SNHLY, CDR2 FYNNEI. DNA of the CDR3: TGTGCCAGCAGTTTACGGACCGATCGGTTCTTC. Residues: CASSLRTDRFF.

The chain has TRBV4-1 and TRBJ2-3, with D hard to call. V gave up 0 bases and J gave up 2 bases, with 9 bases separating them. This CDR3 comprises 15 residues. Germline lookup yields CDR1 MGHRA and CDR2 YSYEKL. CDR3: CASSQELGITDTQYF. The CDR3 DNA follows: TGCGCCAGCAGCCAAGAATTAGGGATCACAGATACGCAGTATTTT.

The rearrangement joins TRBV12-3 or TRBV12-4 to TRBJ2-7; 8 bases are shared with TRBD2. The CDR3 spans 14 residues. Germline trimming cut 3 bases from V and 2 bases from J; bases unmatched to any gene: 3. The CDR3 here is CASSFNGRAYEQYF. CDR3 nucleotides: TGTGCCAGCAGTTTCAACGGGAGGGCCTACGAGCAGTACTTC.

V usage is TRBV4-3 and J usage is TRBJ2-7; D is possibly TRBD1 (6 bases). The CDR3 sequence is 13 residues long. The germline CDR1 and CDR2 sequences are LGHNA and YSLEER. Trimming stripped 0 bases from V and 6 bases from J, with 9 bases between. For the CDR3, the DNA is TGCGCCAGCAGCCAAGACCCCAGGGGCGAGCAGTACTTC. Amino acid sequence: CASSQDPRGEQYF.

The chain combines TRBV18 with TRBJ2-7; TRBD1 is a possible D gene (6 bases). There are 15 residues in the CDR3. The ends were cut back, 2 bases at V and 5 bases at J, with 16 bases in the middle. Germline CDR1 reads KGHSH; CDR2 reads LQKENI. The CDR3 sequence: CASSPKQGFGDEQYF. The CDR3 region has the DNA TGTGCCAGCTCACCAAAACAGGGATTCGGGGACGAGCAGTACTTC.

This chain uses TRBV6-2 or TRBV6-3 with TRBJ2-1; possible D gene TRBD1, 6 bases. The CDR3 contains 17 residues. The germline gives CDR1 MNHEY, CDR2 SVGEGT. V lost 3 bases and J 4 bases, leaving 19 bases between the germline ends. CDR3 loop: CASSYPLRQAIYNEQFF. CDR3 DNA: TGTGCCAGCAGTTATCCGCTACGACAGGCAATATACAATGAGCAGTTCTTC.

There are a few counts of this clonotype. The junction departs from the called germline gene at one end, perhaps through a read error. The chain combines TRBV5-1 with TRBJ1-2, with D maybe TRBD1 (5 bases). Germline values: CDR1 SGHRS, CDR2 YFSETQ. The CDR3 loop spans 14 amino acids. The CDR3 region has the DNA TGTGCCAGCAGTCCGCGGACGGGGGACTATGGCTACACCTTC. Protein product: CASSPRTGDYGYTF.

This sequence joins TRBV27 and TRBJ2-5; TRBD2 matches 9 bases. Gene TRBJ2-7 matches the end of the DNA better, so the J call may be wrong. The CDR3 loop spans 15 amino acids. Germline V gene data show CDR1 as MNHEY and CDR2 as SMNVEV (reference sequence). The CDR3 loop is CASSLRGGISYEQYF. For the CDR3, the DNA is TGTGCCAGCAGCCTGCGGGGGGGGATCTCCTACGAGCAGTACTTC.

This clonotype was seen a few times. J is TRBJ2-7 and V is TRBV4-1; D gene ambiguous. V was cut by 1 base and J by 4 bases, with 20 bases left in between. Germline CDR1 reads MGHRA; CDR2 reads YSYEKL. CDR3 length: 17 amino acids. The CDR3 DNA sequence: TGCGCCAGCAGCCAAGGGACCAGGTCATTGAATTTATACGAGCAGTACTTC. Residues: CASSQGTRSLNLYEQYF.

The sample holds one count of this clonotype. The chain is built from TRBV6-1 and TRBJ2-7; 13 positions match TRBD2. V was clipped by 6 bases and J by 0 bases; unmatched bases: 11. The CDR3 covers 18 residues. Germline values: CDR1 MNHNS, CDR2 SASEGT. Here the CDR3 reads CASRRTSGGLSTSYEQYF. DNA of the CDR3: TGTGCCAGCAGAAGGACTAGCGGGGGTCTTTCTACCTCCTACGAGCAGTACTTC.

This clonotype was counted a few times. CDR3 in DNA: TGCAGTGCTCCCAAAGAGGGGAGCTCCTACAATGAGCAGTTCTTC. Its protein product is CSAPKEGSSYNEQFF. The V call is TRBV20-1, the J call TRBJ2-1; D is perhaps TRBD1 or TRBD2 (5 bases each). This CDR3 has 15 residues. Trimming pared 5 bases from V and 0 bases from J, leaving 14 bases between. Per germline, CDR1 DFQATT and CDR2 SNEGSKA (reference sequence).

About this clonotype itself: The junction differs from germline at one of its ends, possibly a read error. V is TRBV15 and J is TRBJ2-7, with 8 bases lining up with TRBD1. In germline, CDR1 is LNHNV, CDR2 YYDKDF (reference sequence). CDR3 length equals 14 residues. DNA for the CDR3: TGTGCTACCAGCAGACCCGGACAGGGCTACGAGCAGTACTTC. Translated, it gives CATSRPGQGYEQYF.

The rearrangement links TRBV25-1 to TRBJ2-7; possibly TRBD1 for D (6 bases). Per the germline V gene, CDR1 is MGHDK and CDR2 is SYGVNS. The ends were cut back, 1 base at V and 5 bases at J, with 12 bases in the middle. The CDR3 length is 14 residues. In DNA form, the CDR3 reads TGTGCCAGCAGTGAATCTCGCAGGGGCAACGAGCAGTACTTC. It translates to CASSESRRGNEQYF.

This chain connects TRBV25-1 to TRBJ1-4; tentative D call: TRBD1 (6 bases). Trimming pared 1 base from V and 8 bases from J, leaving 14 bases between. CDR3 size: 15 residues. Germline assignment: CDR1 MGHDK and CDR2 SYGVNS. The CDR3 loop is CASSESGGGAEKLFF. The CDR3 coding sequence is TGTGCCAGCAGTGAATCTGGCGGGGGGGCCGAAAAACTGTTTTTT.

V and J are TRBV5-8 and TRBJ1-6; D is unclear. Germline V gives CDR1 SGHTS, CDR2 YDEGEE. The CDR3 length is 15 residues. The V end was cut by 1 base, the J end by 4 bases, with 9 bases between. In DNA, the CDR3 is TGTGCCAGCAGCTTGTTTACAGATTATAATTCACCCCTCCACTTT. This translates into CASSLFTDYNSPLHF.

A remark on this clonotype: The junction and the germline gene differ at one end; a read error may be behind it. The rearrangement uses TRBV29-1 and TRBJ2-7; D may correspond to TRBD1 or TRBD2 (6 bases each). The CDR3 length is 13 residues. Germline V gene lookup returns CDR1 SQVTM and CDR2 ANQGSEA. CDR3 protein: CSVSTPGAYERYF. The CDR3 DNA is TGCAGCGTTTCAACCCCGGGGGCCTACGAGCGGTACTTC.

The CDR3 bases are TGTGCCAGCAGCGTCCAGACTGGGGAGCAGTTCTTC. Protein product: CASSVQTGEQFF. This rearrangement joins TRBV7-9 to TRBJ2-1; D is ambiguous. This CDR3 is built from 12 residues. CDR1 and CDR2 (germline): SEHNR, FQNEAQ (reference sequence). Between the trimmed V and J ends, which lost 5 bases and 10 bases, there was a span of 12 bases.

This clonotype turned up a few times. The CDR3 region has the DNA TGCAGTGCTTATGACTCCAACTCTGGGGCCAACGTCCTGACTTTC. Translated: CSAYDSNSGANVLTF. This sequence joins TRBV20-1 and TRBJ2-6; D call uncertain. This CDR3 contains 15 residues. Germline V lookup: CDR1 DFQATT, CDR2 SNEGSKA (reference sequence). Trimming pared 5 bases from V and 0 bases from J, leaving 11 bases between.

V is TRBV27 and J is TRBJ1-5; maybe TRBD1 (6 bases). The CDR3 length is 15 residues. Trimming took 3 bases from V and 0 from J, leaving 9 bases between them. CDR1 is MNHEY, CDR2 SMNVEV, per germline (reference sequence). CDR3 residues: CASSFRTDSNQPQHF. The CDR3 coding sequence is TGTGCCAGCAGTTTTCGGACAGATAGCAATCAGCCCCAGCATTTT.

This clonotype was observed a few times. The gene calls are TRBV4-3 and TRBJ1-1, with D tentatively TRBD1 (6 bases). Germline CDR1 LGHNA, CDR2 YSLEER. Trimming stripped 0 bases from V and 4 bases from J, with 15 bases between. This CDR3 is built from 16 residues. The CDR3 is CASSQDRGGLGTEAFF. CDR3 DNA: TGCGCCAGCAGCCAAGATCGAGGGGGTTTGGGCACTGAAGCTTTCTTT.

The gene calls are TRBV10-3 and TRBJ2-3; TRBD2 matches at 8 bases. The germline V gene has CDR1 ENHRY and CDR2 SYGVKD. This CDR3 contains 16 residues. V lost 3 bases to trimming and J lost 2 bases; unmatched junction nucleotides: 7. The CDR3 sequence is CAISDQTSAFTDTQYF. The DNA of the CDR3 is TGTGCCATCAGTGACCAGACTAGCGCCTTCACAGATACGCAGTATTTT.

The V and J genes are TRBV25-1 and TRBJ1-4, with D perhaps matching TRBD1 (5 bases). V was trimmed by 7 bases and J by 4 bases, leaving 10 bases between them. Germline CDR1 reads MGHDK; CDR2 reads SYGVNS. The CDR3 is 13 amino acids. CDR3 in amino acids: CASKGRVNEKLFF. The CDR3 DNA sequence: TGTGCCAGCAAGGGACGGGTTAATGAAAAACTGTTTTTT. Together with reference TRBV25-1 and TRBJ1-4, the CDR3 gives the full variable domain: EADIYQTPRYLVIGTGKKITLECSQTMGHDKMYWYQQDPGMELHLIHYSYGVNSTEKGDLSSESTVSRIRTEHFPLTLESARPSHTSQYLCASKGRVNEKLFFGSGTQLSVL.

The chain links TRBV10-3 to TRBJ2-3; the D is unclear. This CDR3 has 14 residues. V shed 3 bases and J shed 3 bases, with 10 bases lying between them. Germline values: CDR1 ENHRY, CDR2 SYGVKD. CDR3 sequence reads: CAISEGSQTDTQYF. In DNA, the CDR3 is TGTGCCATCAGTGAAGGATCTCAGACAGATACGCAGTATTTT.

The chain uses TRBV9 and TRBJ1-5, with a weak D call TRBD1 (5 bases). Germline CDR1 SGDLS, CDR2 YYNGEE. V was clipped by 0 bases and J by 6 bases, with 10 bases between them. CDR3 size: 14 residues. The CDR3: CASSVGAGTQPQHF. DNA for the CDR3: TGTGCCAGCAGCGTAGGGGCAGGGACTCAGCCCCAGCATTTT.